This T cell receptor beta chain stems from a study of beta chain features in type 1 diabetes. Study-level findings and limits: Shorter TCRB CDR3s, moderately but significantly so, were found in Type 1 diabetes patients in all four CD4+ subsets. The VDJ junctions of type 1 diabetes patients carried fewer insertions and more deletions. Within patients, naive, central memory and Treg TCRB repertoires seemed more similar than within healthy donors.

In the case of this clone: Its target is unknown.

The authors reverse transcribed all of the isolated RNA, so sequencing captured expressed TCRB transcripts. Sequencing used immunoSEQ multiplex PCR; TCRdb keeps in-frame clones, though not all of them. The sample has under 800,000 clones, 15% seen once. Trimming took off 1 base at V and 0 bases at J, with 16 bases between the two ends. Germline lookup yields CDR1 SGHTA and CDR2 FQGNSA. The CDR3 is made up of 17 amino acids. Sequencing input: naive CD4+ T cells from blood. The rearrangement links TRBV7-2 to TRBJ2-7; perhaps TRBD2 as D (6 bases). The sequence derives from a young man in good health. The CDR3 protein is CASSLVRLAHSSYEQYF. CDR3 DNA: TGTGCCAGCAGCTTAGTACGTCTAGCGCACAGCTCCTACGAGCAGTACTTC.